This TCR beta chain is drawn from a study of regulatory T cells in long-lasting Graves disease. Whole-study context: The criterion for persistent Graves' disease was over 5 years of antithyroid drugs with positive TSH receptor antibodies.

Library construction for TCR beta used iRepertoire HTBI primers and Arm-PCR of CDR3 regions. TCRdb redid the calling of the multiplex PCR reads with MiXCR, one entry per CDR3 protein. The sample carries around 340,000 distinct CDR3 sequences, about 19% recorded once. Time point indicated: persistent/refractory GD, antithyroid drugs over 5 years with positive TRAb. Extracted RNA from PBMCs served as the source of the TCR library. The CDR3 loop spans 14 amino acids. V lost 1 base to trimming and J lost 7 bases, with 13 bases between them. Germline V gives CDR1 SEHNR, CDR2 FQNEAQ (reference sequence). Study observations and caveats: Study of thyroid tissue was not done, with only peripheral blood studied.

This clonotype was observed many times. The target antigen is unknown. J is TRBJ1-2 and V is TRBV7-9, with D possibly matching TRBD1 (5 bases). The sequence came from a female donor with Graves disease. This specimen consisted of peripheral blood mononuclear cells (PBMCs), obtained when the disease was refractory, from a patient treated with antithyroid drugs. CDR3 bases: TGTGCCAGCAGCTTAGAGGGGCGTCGGTCTGGCTACACCTTC. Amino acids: CASSLEGRRSGYTF.